The 17 T cell receptor beta chains given below trace back to one sample, sequenced in a study of blood T cell repertoires in COVID-19. Sequencing was performed with immunoSEQ multiplex PCR; in TCRdb, only in-frame clones are kept and a portion is missing. The repertoire holds about 76,000 clones, with about 90% as singletons. Material: peripheral blood. The receptor source for this set is a human donor in a cohort sampled during active COVID-19.

The chain recombines TRBV5-1 with TRBJ1-4; possibly TRBD1 for D (5 bases). Germline CDR1 reads SGHRS; CDR2 reads YFSETQ. Trimming pared 2 bases from V and 1 base from J, leaving 9 bases between. This CDR3 is 15 amino acids long. The CDR3, as DNA: TGCGCCAGCAGCTTAGCGGGGGTAACTAATGAAAAACTGTTTTTT. Its protein is CASSLAGVTNEKLFF.

J is TRBJ2-3 and V is TRBV7-9; 9 bases match TRBD2. The trim removed 3 bases at V and 3 bases at J, leaving 10 bases unmatched. The CDR3 runs to 17 residues. The germline gives CDR1 SEHNR, CDR2 FQNEAQ (reference sequence). The CDR3 loop reads CASSFPPGLAGTDTQYF. The DNA for the CDR3 is TGTGCCAGCAGCTTCCCCCCCGGGCTAGCGGGGACAGATACGCAGTATTTT. The variable domain in full, with the rest retrieved from reference TRBV7-9 and TRBJ2-3, is DTGVSQNPRHKITKRGQNVTFRCDPISEHNRLYWYRQTLGQGPEFLTYFQNEAQLEKSRLLSDRFSAERPKGSFSTLEIQRTEQGDSAMYLCASSFPPGLAGTDTQYFGPGTRLTVL.

There are a few counts of this clone. The chain couples TRBV6-2 or TRBV6-3 to TRBJ1-2; D call uncertain. Looked up from germline, CDR1 is MNHEY and CDR2 is SVGEGT. V was shortened by 4 bases and J by 4 bases, with 13 bases between the two germline ends. CDR3 length: 14 amino acids. In nucleotides, the CDR3 is TGTGCCAGCAGTTCCTCAGGCGGTGGCTATGGCTACACCTTC. Its translation: CASSSSGGGYGYTF.

In this sample, this clone turned up once. V is TRBV9 and J is TRBJ2-5; 8 nucleotides agree with TRBD1. The V segment lost 0 bases and the J segment 5 bases; nucleotides outside the gene matches: 9. This CDR3 has 16 residues. Germline loops: CDR1 SGDLS, CDR2 YYNGEE. DNA for the CDR3: TGTGCCAGCAGCGTAGATGGGTCGCAGGGGGCCGAGACCCAGTACTTC. Protein product: CASSVDGSQGAETQYF.

The CDR3 bases are TGTGCCAGCAGCGAGACTAGACCCCACACCGGGGAGCTGTTTTTT. Its protein product is CASSETRPHTGELFF. The V call is TRBV14, the J call TRBJ2-2; possibly TRBD2 for D (6 bases). V lost 5 bases to trimming and J lost 3 bases, with 13 bases between them. This CDR3 is 15 amino acids long. The V gene's germline CDR1 is SGHDN and CDR2 FVKESK.

This chain joins TRBV9 and TRBJ1-1; D is undetermined. This CDR3 has 15 amino acids. The V gene's germline CDR1 is SGDLS and CDR2 YYNGEE. Trimming removed 7 bases at V and 0 bases at J, with 16 bases between. The CDR3 loop is CASCRTRSLNTEAFF. CDR3 sequence (DNA): TGTGCCAGCTGCCGCACCAGGTCGTTGAACACTGAAGCTTTCTTT.

This chain joins TRBV5-6 and TRBJ1-5; 8 bases agree with TRBD1. The CDR3 has 14 residues. Per the germline V gene, CDR1 is SGHDT and CDR2 is YYEEEE. V dropped 2 bases and J dropped 4; count of bases not matched to a gene: 2. CDR3 in DNA: TGTGCCAGCAGCTTCGGGACAGGTAATCAGCCCCAGCATTTT. This sequence encodes CASSFGTGNQPQHF. Based on the CDR3 plus reference TRBV5-6 and TRBJ1-5, the full variable domain is DAGVTQSPTHLIKTRGQQVTLRCSPKSGHDTVSWYQQALGQGPQFIFQYYEEEERQRGNFPDRFSGHQFPNYSSELNVNALLLGDSALYLCASSFGTGNQPQHFGDGTRLSIL.

The J gene is TRBJ1-1, the V gene TRBV10-2, with D possibly matching TRBD1 (5 bases). V was cut by 8 bases and J by 3 bases, with 16 bases left in between. Germline V CDR1 and CDR2: WSHSY, SAAADI. The CDR3 is 14 amino acids. CDR3: CASSLIGGDTEAFF. In DNA form, the CDR3 reads TGCGCCAGCTCTTTGATTGGGGGGGACACTGAAGCTTTCTTT.

The chain carries TRBV24-1 and TRBJ2-5; the D is unclear. The CDR3 loop spans 16 amino acids. Between the trimmed V and J ends, which lost 3 bases and 2 bases, there was a span of 15 bases. The germline gives CDR1 KGHDR, CDR2 SFDVKD. The CDR3 sequence: CATSDRALNGQETQYF. The CDR3 region has the DNA TGTGCCACCAGTGATCGCGCACTAAACGGGCAAGAGACCCAGTACTTC.

In this sample, this clone turned up once. The CDR3 coding sequence is TGTGCCAGCAGTGATACGGACAGGTCCTATAATTCACCCCTCCACTTT. Residues: CASSDTDRSYNSPLHF. V and J are TRBV2 and TRBJ1-6; 7 bases agree with TRBD1. After removal of 3 bases from V and 1 base from J, the junction contained 3 bases not matched to a gene. The CDR3 totals 16 residues. Germline CDR1 is SNHLY and CDR2 is FYNNEI.

This clone has a single count. The same CDR3 arises from other DNA sequences in this sample as well. This chain connects TRBV7-9 to TRBJ2-3; tentatively, D is TRBD2 (6 bases). From germline, CDR1 is SEHNR and CDR2 FQNEAQ (reference sequence). V was shortened by 5 bases and J by 0 bases, with 12 bases between the two germline ends. CDR3 length: 15 residues. This chain's CDR3 is CASSPPGVSTDTQYF. The CDR3 DNA sequence: TGTGCCAGCAGCCCCCCGGGGGTCAGCACAGATACGCAGTATTTT.

The chain carries TRBV28 and TRBJ2-2, with a tentative D call TRBD2 (5 bases). V lost 6 bases and J 5 bases, leaving 10 bases between the germline ends. Looked up from germline, CDR1 is MDHEN and CDR2 is SYDVKM. The CDR3 sequence is 13 residues long. CDR3 in amino acids: CASRDSGTGELFF. Written as DNA, the CDR3 is TGTGCCAGCAGGGATTCGGGAACCGGGGAGCTGTTTTTT.

V gene TRBV5-1 combines with J gene TRBJ2-2, with D perhaps matching TRBD2 (7 bases). Germline assignment: CDR1 SGHRS and CDR2 YFSETQ. The CDR3 sequence is 16 residues long. Trimming removed 4 bases at V and 7 bases at J, with 20 bases between. CDR3 DNA sequence: TGCGCCAGCAGCATGGGGACGGGGGGCCCGGACGGGGAGCTGTTTTTT. Protein sequence: CASSMGTGGPDGELFF. Looking up the rest from reference TRBV5-1 and TRBJ2-2 gives the full variable domain: KAGVTQTPRYLIKTRGQQVTLSCSPISGHRSVSWYQQTPGQGLQFLFEYFSETQRNKGNFPGRFSGRQFSNSRSEMNVSTLELGDSALYLCASSMGTGGPDGELFFGEGSRLTVL.

The chain joins TRBV28 to TRBJ1-2; the D gene is possibly TRBD1 (6 bases). Germline V gene data show CDR1 as MDHEN and CDR2 as SYDVKM. The CDR3 is 13 amino acids. V was trimmed by 7 bases and J by 2 bases, leaving 11 bases between them. The CDR3 DNA reads TGTGCCAGCACCCTCACAGGGAACTATGGCTACACCTTC. Translating it yields CASTLTGNYGYTF.

The V and J genes are TRBV3-1 (or the pseudogene TRBV3-2) and TRBJ2-2, with a weak D call TRBD1 (5 bases). Germline V lookup: CDR1 LGHDT, CDR2 YNNKEL (reference sequence). V was shortened by 4 bases and J by 4 bases, with 13 bases between the two germline ends. The CDR3 runs 15 residues. CDR3 nucleotide sequence: TGTGCCAGCAGCCCCGGTATAGGGGTCACCGGGGAGCTGTTTTTT. This encodes CASSPGIGVTGELFF.

This clone was recorded a few times. This chain uses TRBV18 with TRBJ1-6; the D gene is possibly TRBD1 (5 bases). Germline V gene sequence: CDR1 KGHSH, CDR2 LQKENI. Between the trimmed V and J ends, which lost 6 bases and 5 bases, there was a span of 17 bases. The CDR3 is 16 amino acids. The CDR3 nucleotides are TGTGCCAGCTCGCCAGGCCCCTGGACAAATAATTCACCCCTCCACTTT. It encodes CASSPGPWTNNSPLHF.

The chain uses TRBV27 and TRBJ2-5, with D maybe TRBD1 (6 bases). CDR3 length: 15 residues. The germline V gene encodes CDR1 MNHEY and CDR2 SMNVEV (reference sequence). The germline V and J ends were trimmed by 3 bases and 0 bases, with 11 bases remaining between them. CDR3 sequence reads: CASSFRTDYQETQYF. DNA of the CDR3: TGTGCCAGCAGTTTCCGGACAGACTACCAAGAGACCCAGTACTTC.